This T cell receptor (beta chain) was recovered during a study of cytomegalovirus exposure and HLA in healthy donors. Study observations and caveats: In a later analysis, specific HLA alleles were associated with 16,000 or so TCR beta sequences at a 0.05 false discovery rate.

The PCR was carried out with 60 Vbeta primers and 13 Jbeta primers. The protocol was immunoSEQ multiplex PCR, while the TCRdb copy is restricted to in-frame clones and leaves out a portion. Of about 160,000 clones in the sample, around 72% are singletons; the top ten hold approximately 2.3%. Comment on this clone: Antigen unknown.

This clonotype was obtained from a female donor in good health and CMV-seronegative. Material: PBMCs.

The CDR3 sequence is CASSSQTGGQPQHF. CDR3 nucleotide sequence: TGTGCCAGCAGTTCCCAGACAGGGGGGCAGCCCCAGCATTTT. This chain connects TRBV6-6 to TRBJ1-5; 9 bases align to TRBD1. The CDR3 is 14 residues long. The germline CDR1 and CDR2 sequences are MNHNY and SVGAGI (reference sequence). Trimming took 4 bases from V and 7 from J; bases not matched to a gene: 5.